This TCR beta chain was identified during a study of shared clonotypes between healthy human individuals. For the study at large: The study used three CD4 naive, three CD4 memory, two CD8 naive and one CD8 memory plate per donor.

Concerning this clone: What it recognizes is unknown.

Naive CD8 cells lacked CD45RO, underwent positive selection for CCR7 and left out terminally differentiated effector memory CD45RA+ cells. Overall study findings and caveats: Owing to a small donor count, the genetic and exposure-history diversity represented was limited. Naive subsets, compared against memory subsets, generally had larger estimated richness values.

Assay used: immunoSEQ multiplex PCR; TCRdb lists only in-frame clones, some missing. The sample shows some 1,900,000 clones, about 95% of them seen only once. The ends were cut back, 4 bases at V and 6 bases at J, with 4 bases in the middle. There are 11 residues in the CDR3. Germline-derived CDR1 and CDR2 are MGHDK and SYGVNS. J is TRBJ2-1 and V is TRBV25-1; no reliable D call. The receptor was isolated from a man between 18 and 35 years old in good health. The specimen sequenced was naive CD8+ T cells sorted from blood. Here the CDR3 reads CASSAVNEQFF. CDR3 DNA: TGTGCCAGCAGTGCCGTCAATGAGCAGTTCTTC.